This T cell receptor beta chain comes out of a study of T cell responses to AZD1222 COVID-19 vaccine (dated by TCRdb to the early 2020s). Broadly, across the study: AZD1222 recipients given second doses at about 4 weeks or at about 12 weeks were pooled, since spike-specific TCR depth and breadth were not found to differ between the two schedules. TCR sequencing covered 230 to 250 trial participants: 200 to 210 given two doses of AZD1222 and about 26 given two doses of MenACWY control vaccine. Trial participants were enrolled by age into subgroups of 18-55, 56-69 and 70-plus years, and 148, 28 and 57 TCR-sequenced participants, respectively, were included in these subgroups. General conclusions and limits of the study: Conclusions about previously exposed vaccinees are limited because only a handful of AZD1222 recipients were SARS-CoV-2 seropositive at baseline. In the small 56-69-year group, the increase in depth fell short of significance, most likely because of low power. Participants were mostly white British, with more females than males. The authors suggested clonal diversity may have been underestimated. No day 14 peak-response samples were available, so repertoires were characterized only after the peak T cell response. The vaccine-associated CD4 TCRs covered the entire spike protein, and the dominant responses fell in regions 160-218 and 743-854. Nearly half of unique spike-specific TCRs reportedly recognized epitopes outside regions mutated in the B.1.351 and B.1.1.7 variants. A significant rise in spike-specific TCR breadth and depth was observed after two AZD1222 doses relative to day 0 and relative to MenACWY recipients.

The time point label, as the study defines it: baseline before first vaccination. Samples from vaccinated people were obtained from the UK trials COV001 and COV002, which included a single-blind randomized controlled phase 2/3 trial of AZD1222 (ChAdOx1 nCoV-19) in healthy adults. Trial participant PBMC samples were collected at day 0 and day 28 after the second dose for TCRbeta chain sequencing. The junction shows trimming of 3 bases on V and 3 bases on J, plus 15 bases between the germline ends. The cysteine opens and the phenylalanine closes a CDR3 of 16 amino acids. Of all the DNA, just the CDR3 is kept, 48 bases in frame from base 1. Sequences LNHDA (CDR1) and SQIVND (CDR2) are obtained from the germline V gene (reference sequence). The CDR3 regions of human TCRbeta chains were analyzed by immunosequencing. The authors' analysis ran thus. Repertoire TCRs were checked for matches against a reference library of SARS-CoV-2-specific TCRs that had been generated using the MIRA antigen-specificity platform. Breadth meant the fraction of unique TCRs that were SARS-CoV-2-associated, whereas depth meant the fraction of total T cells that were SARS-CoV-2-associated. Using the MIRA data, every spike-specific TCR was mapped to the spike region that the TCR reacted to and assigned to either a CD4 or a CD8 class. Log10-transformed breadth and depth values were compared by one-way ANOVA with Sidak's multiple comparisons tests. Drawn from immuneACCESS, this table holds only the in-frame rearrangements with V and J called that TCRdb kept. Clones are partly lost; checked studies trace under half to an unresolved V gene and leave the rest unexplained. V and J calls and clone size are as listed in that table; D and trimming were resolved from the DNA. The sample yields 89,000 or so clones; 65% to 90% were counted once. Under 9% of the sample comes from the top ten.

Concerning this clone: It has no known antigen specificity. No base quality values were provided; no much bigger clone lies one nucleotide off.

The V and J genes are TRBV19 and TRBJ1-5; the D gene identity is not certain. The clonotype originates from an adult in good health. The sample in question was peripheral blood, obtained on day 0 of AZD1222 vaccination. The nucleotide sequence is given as TGTGCCAGTAGTATCTGGAAGCAGATAAACAATCAGCCCCAGCATTTT. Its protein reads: CASSIWKQINNQPQHF.